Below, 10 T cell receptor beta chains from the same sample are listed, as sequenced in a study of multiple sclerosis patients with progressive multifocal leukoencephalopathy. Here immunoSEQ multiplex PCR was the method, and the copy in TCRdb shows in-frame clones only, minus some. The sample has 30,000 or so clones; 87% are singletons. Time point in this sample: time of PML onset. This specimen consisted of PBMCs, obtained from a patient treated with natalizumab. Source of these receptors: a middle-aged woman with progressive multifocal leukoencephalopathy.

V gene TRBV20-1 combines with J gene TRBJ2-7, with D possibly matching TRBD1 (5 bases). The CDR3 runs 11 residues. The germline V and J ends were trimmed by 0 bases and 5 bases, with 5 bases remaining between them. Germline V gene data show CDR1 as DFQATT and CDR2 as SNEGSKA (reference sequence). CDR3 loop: CSARDRDEQYF. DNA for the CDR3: TGCAGTGCTAGAGACAGGGACGAGCAGTACTTC.

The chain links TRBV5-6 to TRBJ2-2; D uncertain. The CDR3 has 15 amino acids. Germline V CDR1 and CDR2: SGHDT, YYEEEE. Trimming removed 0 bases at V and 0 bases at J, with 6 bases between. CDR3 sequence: CASSLGFTNTGELFF. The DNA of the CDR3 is TGTGCCAGCAGCTTGGGGTTCACGAACACCGGGGAGCTGTTTTTT.

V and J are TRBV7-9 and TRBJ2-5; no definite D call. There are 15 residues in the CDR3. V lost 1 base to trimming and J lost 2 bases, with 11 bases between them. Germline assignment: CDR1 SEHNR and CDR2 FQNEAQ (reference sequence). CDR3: CASSLGQSLQETQYF. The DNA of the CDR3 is TGTGCCAGCAGCTTAGGGCAGTCCTTACAAGAGACCCAGTACTTC.

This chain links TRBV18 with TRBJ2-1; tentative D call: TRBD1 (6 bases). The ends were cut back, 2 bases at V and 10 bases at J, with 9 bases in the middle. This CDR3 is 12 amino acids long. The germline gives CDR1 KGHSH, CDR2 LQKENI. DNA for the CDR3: TGTGCCAGCTCACCAGTTGACAGGGAGCAGTTCTTC. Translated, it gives CASSPVDREQFF.

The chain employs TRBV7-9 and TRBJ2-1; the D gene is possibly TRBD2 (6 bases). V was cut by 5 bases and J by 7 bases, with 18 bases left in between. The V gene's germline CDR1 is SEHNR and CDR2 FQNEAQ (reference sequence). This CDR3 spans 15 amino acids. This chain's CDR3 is CASSGGGTYSNEQFF. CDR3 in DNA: TGTGCCAGCAGCGGAGGAGGGACTTACTCAAATGAGCAGTTCTTC.

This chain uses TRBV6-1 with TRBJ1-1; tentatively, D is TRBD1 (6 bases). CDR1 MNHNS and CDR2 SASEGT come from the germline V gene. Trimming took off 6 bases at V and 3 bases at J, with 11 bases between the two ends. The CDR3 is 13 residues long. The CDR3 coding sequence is TGTGCCAGCAGACAGGGATTGGACACTGAAGCTTTCTTT. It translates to CASRQGLDTEAFF.

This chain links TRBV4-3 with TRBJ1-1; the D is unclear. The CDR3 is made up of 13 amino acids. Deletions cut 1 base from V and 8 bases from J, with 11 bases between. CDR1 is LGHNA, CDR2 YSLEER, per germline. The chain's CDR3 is CASSQGAVEEAFF. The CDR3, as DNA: TGCGCCAGCAGCCAAGGGGCCGTGGAGGAAGCTTTCTTT.

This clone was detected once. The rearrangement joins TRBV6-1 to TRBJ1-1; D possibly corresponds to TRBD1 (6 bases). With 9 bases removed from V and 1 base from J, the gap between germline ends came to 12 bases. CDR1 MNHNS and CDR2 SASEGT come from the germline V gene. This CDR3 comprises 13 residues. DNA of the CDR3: TGTGCCAGTAACGGGACACCGAACACTGAAGCTTTCTTT. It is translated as CASNGTPNTEAFF.

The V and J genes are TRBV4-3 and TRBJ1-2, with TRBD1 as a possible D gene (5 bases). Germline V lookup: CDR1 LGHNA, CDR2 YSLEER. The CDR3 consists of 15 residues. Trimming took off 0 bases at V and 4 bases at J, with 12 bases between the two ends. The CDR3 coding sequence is TGCGCCAGCAGCCAAGATCACAGGACGAGCTATGGCTACACCTTC. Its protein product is CASSQDHRTSYGYTF.

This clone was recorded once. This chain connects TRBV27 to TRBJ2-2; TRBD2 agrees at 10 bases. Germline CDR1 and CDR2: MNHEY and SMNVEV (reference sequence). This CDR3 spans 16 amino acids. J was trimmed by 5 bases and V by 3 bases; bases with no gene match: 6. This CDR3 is CASSFLTAGGTGELFF. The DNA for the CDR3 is TGTGCCAGCAGTTTCCTTACAGCGGGAGGGACCGGGGAGCTGTTTTTT.